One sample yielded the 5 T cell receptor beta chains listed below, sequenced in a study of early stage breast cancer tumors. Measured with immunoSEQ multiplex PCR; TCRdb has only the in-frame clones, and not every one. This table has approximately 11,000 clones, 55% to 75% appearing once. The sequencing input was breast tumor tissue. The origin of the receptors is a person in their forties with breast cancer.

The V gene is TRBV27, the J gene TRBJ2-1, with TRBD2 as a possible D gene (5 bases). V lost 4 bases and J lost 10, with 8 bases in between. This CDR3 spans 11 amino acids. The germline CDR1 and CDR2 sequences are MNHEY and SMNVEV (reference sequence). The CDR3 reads CASSSREEQFF. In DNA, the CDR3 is TGTGCCAGCAGTTCGAGGGAGGAGCAGTTCTTC.

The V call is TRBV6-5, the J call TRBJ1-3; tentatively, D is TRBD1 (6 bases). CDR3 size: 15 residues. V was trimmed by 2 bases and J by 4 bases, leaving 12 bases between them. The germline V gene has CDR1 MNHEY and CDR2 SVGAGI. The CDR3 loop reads CASSYADTGGNTIYF. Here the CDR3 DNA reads TGTGCCAGCAGTTACGCGGACACAGGGGGAAACACCATATATTTT.

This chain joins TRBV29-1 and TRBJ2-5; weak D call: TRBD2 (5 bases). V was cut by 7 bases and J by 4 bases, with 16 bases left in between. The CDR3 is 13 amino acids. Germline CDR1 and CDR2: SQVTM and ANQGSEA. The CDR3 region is CSAATGGGETQYF. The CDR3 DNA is TGCAGCGCCGCAACCGGCGGAGGAGAGACCCAGTACTTC.

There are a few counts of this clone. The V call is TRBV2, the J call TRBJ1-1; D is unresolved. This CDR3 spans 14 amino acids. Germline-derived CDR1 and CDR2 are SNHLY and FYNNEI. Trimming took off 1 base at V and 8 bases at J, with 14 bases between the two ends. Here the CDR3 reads CASSEGWRVLEAFF. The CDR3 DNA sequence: TGTGCCAGCAGTGAAGGGTGGAGGGTTCTAGAAGCTTTCTTT.

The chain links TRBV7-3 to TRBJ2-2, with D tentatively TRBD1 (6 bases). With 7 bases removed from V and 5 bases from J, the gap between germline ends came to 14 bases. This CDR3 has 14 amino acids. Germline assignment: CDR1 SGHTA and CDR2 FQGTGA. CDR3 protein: CASTAGVRTGELFF. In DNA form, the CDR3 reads TGTGCCAGCACCGCAGGGGTGCGAACCGGGGAGCTGTTTTTT.